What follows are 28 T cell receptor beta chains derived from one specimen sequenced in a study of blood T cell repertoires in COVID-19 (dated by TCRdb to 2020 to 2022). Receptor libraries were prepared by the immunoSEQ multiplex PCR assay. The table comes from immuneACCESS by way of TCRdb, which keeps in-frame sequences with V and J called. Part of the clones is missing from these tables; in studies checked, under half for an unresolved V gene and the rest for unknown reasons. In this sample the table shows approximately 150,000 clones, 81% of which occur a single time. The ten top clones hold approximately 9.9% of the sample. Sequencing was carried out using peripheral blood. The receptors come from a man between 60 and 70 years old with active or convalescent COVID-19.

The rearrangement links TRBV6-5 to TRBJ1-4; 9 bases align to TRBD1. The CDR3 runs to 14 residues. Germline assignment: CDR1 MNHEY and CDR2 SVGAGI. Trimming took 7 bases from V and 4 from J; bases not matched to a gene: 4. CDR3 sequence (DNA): TGTGCCAGCACTCCGGGACAGGGTAATGAAAAACTGTTTTTT. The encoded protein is CASTPGQGNEKLFF.

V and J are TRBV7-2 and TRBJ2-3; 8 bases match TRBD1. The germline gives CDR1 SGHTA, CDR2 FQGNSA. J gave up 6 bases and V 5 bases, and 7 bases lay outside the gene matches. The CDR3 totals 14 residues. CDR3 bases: TGTGCCAGCAGCCCCTGGACAGGGCAGGATACGCAGTATTTT. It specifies CASSPWTGQDTQYF. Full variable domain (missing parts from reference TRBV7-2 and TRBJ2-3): GAGVSQSPSNKVTEKGKDVELRCDPISGHTALYWYRQSLGQGLEFLIYFQGNSAPDKSGLPSDRFSAERTGGSVSTLTIQRTQQEDSAVYLCASSPWTGQDTQYFGPGTRLTVL.

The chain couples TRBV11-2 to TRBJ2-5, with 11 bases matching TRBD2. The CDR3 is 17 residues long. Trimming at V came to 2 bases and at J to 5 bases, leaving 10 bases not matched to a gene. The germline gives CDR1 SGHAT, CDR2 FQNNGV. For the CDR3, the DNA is TGTGCCAGCAGCTTACGAGGCACTAGCGGGAGCGGTGAGACCCAGTACTTC. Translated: CASSLRGTSGSGETQYF. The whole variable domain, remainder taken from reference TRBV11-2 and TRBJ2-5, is EAGVAQSPRYKIIEKRQSVAFWCNPISGHATLYWYQQILGQGPKLLIQFQNNGVVDDSQLPKDRFSAERLKGVDSTLKIQPAKLEDSAVYLCASSLRGTSGSGETQYFGPGTRLLVL.

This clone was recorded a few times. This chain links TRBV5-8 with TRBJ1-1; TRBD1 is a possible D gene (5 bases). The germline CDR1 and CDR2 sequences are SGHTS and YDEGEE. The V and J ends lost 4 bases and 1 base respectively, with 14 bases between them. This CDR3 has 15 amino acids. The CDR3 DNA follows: TGTGCCAGCAGCCAGGGCGAAATGGGGAACACTGAAGCTTTCTTT. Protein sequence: CASSQGEMGNTEAFF.

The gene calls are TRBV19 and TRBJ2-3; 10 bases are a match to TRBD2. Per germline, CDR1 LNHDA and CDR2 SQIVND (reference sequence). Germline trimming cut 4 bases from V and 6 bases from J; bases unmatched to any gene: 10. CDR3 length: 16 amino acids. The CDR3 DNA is TGTGCCAGTAGTACCAGGACTAGCGGAGGGCGGGATACGCAGTATTTT. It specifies CASSTRTSGGRDTQYF.

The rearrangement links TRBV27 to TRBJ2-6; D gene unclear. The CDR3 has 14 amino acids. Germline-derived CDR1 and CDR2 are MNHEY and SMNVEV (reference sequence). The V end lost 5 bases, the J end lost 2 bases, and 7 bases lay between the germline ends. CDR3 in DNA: TGTGCCAGCAGTCCCTTAGCTGGGGCCAACGTCCTGACTTTC. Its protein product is CASSPLAGANVLTF.

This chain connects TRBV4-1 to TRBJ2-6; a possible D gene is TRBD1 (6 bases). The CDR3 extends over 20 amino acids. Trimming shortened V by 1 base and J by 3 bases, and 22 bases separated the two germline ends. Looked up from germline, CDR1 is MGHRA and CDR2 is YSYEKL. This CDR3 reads CASSQASLQGLQHGANVLTF. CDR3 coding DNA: TGCGCCAGCAGCCAAGCCTCATTACAGGGATTACAACATGGGGCCAACGTCCTGACTTTC.

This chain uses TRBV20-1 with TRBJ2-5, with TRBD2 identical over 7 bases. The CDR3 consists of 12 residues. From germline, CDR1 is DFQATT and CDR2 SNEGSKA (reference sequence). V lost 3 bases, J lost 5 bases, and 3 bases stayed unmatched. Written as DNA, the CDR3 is TGCAGTGCTAGTCAAGCGGGGGAGACCCAGTACTTC. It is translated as CSASQAGETQYF.

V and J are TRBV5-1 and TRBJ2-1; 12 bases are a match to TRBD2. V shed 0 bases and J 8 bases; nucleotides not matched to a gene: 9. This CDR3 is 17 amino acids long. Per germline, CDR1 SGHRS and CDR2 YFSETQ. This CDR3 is CASSLAASGGAWDEQFF. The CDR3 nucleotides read TGCGCCAGCAGCTTGGCAGCTAGCGGGGGGGCTTGGGATGAGCAGTTCTTC.

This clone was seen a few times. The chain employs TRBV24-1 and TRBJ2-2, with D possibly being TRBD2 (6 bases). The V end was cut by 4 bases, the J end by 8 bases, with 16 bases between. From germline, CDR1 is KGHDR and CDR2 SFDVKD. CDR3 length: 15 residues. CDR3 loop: CATSDQGDWTGELFF. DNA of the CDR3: TGTGCCACCAGTGACCAAGGGGACTGGACAGGGGAGCTGTTTTTT.

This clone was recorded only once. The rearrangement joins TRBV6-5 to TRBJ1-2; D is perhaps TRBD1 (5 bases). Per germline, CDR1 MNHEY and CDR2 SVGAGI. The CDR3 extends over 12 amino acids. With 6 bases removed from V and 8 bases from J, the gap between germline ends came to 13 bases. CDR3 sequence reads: CASSPVGGGYTF. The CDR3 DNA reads TGTGCCAGCAGCCCCGTGGGGGGAGGCTACACCTTC.

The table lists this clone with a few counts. CDR3 nucleotides: TGTGCCACCAGTCGAAGTCCCGGGACAGGGACGGTTGGTGAAGCTTTCTTT. It translates to CATSRSPGTGTVGEAFF. The genes are TRBV24-1 and TRBJ1-1; 9 bases agree with TRBD1. The V segment lost 6 bases and the J segment 7 bases; nucleotides outside the gene matches: 17. The CDR3 is made up of 17 amino acids. The V gene's germline CDR1 is KGHDR and CDR2 SFDVKD.

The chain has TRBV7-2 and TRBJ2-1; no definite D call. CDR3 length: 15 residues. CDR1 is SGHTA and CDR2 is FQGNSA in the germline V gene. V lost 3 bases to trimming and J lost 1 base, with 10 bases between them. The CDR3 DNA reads TGTGCCAGCAGCTTGACCGCAGGATCCTACAATGAGCAGTTCTTC. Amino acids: CASSLTAGSYNEQFF. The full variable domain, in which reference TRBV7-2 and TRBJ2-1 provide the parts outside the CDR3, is GAGVSQSPSNKVTEKGKDVELRCDPISGHTALYWYRQSLGQGLEFLIYFQGNSAPDKSGLPSDRFSAERTGGSVSTLTIQRTQQEDSAVYLCASSLTAGSYNEQFFGPGTRLTVL.

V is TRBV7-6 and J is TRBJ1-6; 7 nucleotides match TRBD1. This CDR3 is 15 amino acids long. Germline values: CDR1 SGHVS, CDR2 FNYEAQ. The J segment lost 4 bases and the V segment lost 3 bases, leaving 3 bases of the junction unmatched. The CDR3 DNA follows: TGTGCCAGCAGCTTGCTGACAGGGTATAATTCACCCCTCCACTTT. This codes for CASSLLTGYNSPLHF.

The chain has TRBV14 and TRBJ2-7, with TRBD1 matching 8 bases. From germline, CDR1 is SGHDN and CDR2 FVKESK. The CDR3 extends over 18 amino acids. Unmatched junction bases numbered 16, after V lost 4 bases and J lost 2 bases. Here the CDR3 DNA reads TGTGCCAGCAGCCCTCGGACAGGGAGACTTACGGGAGCCTACGAGCAGTACTTC. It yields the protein CASSPRTGRLTGAYEQYF. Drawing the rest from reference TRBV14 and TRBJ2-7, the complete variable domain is EAGVTQFPSHSVIEKGQTVTLRCDPISGHDNLYWYRRVMGKEIKFLLHFVKESKQDESGMPNNRFLAERTGGTYSTLKVQPAELEDSGVYFCASSPRTGRLTGAYEQYFGPGTRLTVT.

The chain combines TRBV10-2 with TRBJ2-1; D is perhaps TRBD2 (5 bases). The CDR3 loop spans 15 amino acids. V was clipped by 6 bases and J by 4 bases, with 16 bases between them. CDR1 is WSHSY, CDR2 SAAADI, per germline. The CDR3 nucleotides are TGCGCCAGCAGATACTCGGCTAGCTGGTACAATGAGCAGTTCTTC. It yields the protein CASRYSASWYNEQFF.

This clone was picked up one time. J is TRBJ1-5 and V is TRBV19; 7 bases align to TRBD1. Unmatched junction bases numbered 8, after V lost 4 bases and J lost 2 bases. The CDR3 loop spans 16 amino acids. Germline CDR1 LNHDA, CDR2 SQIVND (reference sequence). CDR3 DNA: TGTGCCAGTAGTACCACAGGGGCGCTGGGCAATCAGCCCCAGCATTTT. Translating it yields CASSTTGALGNQPQHF.

The CDR3 DNA follows: TGTGCCAGCGGCCGGGACAGGCTTAGCAATCAGCCCCAGCATTTT. Encoded protein: CASGRDRLSNQPQHF. This chain connects TRBV28 to TRBJ1-5; 8 bases align to TRBD1. Germline V gene lookup returns CDR1 MDHEN and CDR2 SYDVKM. V lost 8 bases and J lost 0; bases outside the gene matches: 6. The CDR3 has 15 amino acids.

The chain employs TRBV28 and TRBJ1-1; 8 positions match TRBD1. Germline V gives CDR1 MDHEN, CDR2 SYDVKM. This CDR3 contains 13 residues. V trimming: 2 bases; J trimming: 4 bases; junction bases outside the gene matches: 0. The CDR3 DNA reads TGTGCCAGCAGTTTACAGGGGGCCACTGAAGCTTTCTTT. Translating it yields CASSLQGATEAFF.

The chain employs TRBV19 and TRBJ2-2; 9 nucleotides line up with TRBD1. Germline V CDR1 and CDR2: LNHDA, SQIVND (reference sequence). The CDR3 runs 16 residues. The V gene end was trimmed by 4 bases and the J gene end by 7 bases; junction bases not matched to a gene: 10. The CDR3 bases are TGTGCCAGTAGTAGCCCTGGACAGGGGTATTTCGGGGAGCTGTTTTTT. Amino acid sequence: CASSSPGQGYFGELFF.

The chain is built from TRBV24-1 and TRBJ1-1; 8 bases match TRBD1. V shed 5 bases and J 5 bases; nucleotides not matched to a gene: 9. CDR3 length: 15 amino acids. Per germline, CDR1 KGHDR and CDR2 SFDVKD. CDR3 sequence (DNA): TGTGCCACCAGTGGGGGTGACAGGGGTGGGACTGAAGCTTTCTTT. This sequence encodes CATSGGDRGGTEAFF.

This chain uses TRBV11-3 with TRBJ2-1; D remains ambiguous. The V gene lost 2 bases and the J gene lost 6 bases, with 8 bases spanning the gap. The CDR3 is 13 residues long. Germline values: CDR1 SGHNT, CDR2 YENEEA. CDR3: CASSLSGGNEQFF. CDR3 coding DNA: TGTGCCAGCAGCTTATCGGGTGGCAATGAGCAGTTCTTC.

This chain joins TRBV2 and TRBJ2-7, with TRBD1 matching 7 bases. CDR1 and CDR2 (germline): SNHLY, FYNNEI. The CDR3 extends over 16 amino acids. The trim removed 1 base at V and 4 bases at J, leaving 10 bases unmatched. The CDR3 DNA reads TGTGCCAGCAGTGAAGGGTTGGGGACAGTTAATTACGAGCAGTACTTC. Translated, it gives CASSEGLGTVNYEQYF.

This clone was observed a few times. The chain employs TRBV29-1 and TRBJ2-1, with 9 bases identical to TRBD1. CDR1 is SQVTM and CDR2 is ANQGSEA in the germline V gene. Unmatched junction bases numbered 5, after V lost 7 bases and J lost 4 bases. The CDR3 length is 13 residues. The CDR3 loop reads CSARDRDYNEQFF. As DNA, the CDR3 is TGCAGCGCCCGGGACAGGGATTACAATGAGCAGTTCTTC.

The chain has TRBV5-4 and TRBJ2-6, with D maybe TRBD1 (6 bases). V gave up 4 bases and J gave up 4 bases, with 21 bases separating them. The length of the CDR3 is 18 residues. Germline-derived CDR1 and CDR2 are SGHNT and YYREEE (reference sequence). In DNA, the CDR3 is TGTGCCAGCAGCCCGGGGACGACAGGAGCTCAAGGGGCCAACGTCCTGACTTTC. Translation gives CASSPGTTGAQGANVLTF.

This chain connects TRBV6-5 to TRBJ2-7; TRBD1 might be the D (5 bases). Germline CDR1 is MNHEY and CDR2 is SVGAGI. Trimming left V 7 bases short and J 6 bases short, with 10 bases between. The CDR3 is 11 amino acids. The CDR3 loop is CASTRVSEQYF. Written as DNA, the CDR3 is TGTGCCAGCACCAGGGTAAGCGAGCAGTACTTC.

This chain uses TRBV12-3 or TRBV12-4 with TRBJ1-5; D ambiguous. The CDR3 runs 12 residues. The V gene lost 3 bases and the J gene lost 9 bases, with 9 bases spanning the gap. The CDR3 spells CASSLRGRPQHF. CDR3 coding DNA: TGTGCCAGCAGTTTGAGAGGAAGGCCCCAGCATTTT.

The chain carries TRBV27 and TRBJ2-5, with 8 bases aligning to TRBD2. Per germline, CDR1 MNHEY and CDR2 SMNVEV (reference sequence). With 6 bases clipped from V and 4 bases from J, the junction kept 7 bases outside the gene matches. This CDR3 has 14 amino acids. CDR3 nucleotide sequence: TGTGCCAGCAGGCGGACTAGCAGGGTAGAGACCCAGTACTTC. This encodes CASRRTSRVETQYF.